This TCR beta chain was recovered during a study of cytomegalovirus exposure and HLA in healthy donors. The study ran its PCR with 60 Vbeta and 13 Jbeta primers. Generated by immunoSEQ multiplex PCR, the TCRdb table keeps only in-frame clones and is missing some. The repertoire has 150,000 to 200,000 clones, roughly 83% of them found once; the top ten carry 0.25% to 0.3%. The length of the CDR3 is 14 residues. Trimming took 5 bases from V and 2 from J; bases not matched to a gene: 2. CDR1 is SGDLS, CDR2 YYNGEE, per germline. The specimen was PBMCs. The receptor was isolated from a boy aged 10-17 years in good health and CMV-seronegative. The V gene is TRBV9, the J gene TRBJ1-1, with TRBD1 matching over 11 bases. The CDR3 loop is CASRGTGGNTEAFF. Written as DNA, the CDR3 is TGTGCCAGCAGGGGGACAGGGGGAAACACTGAAGCTTTCTTT.